The 8 T cell receptor beta chains below come from one sample, sequenced in a study of control samples from healthy donors and cancer patients. TCRdb keeps only in-frame clones here, not all; method: immunoSEQ multiplex PCR. This table has roughly 120,000 clones, around 87% appearing once. The sample was PBMCs. The receptors stem from an older woman with lung cancer.

The chain uses TRBV2 and TRBJ1-4, with D hard to call. CDR3 length: 15 residues. Germline V CDR1 and CDR2: SNHLY, FYNNEI. The V and J ends lost 8 bases and 0 bases respectively, with 13 bases between them. The CDR3 DNA reads TGTGCCAGCGTGCTCCTTCGCTCAACTAATGAAAAACTGTTTTTT. It specifies CASVLLRSTNEKLFF.

This chain connects TRBV6-2 or TRBV6-3 to TRBJ2-7, with TRBD2 matching over 9 bases. The V segment lost 0 bases and the J segment 1 base; nucleotides outside the gene matches: 13. CDR3 length: 19 residues. In germline, CDR1 is MNHEY, CDR2 SVGEGT. The CDR3 sequence: CASSYSSRLAGSPSYEQYF. The CDR3 DNA reads as TGTGCCAGCAGTTACTCGTCAAGGCTAGCGGGGTCCCCGTCCTACGAGCAGTACTTC.

CDR3 sequence reads: CASSLRQVLDQPQHF. CDR3 sequence (DNA): TGTGCCAGCTCACTTAGACAGGTCTTAGATCAGCCCCAGCATTTT. The chain joins TRBV18 to TRBJ1-5, with D maybe TRBD1 (6 bases). Trimming cost V 4 bases and J 5 bases, with 15 bases left between them. CDR3 size: 15 residues. Germline CDR1 reads KGHSH; CDR2 reads LQKENI. The whole variable domain, filled in from reference TRBV18 and TRBJ1-5, reads NAGVMQNPRHLVRRRGQEARLRCSPMKGHSHVYWYRQLPEEGLKFMVYLQKENIIDESGMPKERFSAEFPKEGPSILRIQQVVRGDSAAYFCASSLRQVLDQPQHFGDGTRLSIL.

The chain couples TRBV18 to TRBJ1-2; D gene unclear. Germline lookup yields CDR1 KGHSH and CDR2 LQKENI. This CDR3 comprises 13 residues. V was cut by 3 bases and J by 4 bases, with 9 bases left in between. CDR3 DNA sequence: TGTGCCAGCTCACCCCCAGATGCCTATGGCTACACCTTC. Protein sequence: CASSPPDAYGYTF.

The chain combines TRBV5-1 with TRBJ2-5; tentatively, D is TRBD1 or TRBD2 (5 bases each). CDR3 length: 15 amino acids. The V end was cut by 4 bases, the J end by 5 bases, with 18 bases between. Germline V gives CDR1 SGHRS, CDR2 YFSETQ. CDR3 nucleotide sequence: TGCGCCAGCAGCAACGGGGCGACCCAGAGTGAGACCCAGTACTTC. Residues: CASSNGATQSETQYF.

The CDR3: CASSQEGGQSYSGNTIYF. The CDR3 nucleotides read TGCGCCAGCAGCCAAGAAGGGGGCCAGAGCTACTCTGGAAACACCATATATTTT. The chain has TRBV4-1 and TRBJ1-3, with TRBD1 matching over 7 bases. Unmatched junction bases numbered 8, after V lost 0 bases and J lost 0 bases. The CDR3 has 18 amino acids. Germline V lookup: CDR1 MGHRA, CDR2 YSYEKL.

The gene calls are TRBV28 and TRBJ2-1, with D tentatively TRBD2 (6 bases). Germline CDR1 is MDHEN and CDR2 is SYDVKM. CDR3 size: 14 residues. V dropped 4 bases and J dropped 9 bases, with 16 bases sitting between them. CDR3 amino acids: CASSSPEMRGEQFF. Written as DNA, the CDR3 is TGTGCCAGCAGTTCCCCAGAGATGCGGGGTGAGCAGTTCTTC.

The gene calls are TRBV24-1 and TRBJ1-2; 9 bases line up with TRBD1. The J segment lost 9 bases and the V segment lost 4 bases, leaving 2 bases of the junction unmatched. From germline, CDR1 is KGHDR and CDR2 SFDVKD. This CDR3 is 12 amino acids long. The CDR3 protein is CATSEGQGSYTF. The CDR3 DNA sequence: TGTGCCACCAGTGAGGGACAGGGCAGCTACACCTTC.